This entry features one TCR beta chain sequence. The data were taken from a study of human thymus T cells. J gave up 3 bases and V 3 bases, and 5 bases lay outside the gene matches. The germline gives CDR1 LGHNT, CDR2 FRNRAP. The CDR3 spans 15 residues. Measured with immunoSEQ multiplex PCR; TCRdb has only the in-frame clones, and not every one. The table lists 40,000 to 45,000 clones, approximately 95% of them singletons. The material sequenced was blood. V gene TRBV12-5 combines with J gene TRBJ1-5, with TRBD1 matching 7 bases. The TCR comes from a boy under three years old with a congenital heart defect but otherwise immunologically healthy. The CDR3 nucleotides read TGTGCTAGTGGTTTAGGAGGGGGCCACAATCAGCCCCAGCATTTT. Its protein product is CASGLGGGHNQPQHF. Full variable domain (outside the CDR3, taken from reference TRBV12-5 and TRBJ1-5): DARVTQTPRHKVTEMGQEVTMRCQPILGHNTVFWYRQTMMQGLELLAYFRNRAPLDDSGMPKDRFSAEMPDATLATLKIQPSEPRDSAVYFCASGLGGGHNQPQHFGDGTRLSIL.